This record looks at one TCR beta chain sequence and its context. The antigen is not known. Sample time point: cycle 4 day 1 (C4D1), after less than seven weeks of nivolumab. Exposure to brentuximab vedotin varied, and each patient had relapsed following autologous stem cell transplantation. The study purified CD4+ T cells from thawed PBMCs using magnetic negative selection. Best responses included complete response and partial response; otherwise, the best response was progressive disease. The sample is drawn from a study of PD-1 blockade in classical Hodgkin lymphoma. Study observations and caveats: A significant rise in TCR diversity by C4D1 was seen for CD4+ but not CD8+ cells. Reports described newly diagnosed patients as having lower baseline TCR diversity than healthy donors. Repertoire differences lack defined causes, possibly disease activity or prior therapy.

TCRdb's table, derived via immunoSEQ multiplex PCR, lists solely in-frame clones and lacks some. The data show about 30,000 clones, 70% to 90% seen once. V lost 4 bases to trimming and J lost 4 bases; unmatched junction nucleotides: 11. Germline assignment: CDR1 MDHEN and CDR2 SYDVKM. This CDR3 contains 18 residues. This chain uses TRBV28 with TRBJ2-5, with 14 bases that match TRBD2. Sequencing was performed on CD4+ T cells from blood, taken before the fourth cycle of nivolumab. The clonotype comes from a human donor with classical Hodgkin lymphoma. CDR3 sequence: CASSSLLRLAGGPETQYF. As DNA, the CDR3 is TGTGCCAGCAGTTCCCTGCTCCGACTAGCGGGGGGGCCAGAGACCCAGTACTTC.